These T cell receptor beta chains were read from a single sample in a study of STAT5B mutations in CD4+ large granular lymphocyte leukemia. The method was immunoSEQ multiplex PCR; TCRdb's version includes in-frame clones alone and lacks a portion of them. Of nearly 35,000 clones listed, about four fifths are singletons. The specimen sequenced was CD4+ T cells from blood buffy coats. These receptors all come from a human donor in good health. Both conserved end residues are part of each CDR3. A D gene is named only where the DNA matches it firmly. Size is omitted from some rows. Given values are once, few, many or a class for expanded clones.

>TRBJ1-1|NA|NA|TRBV30
CAWNTGGDGTEAFF
TGTGCCTGGAACACGGGGGGAGATGGCACTGAAGCTTTCTTT
>TRBJ2-2|NA|NA|TRBV7-2
CASSSEGLNTGELFF
TGTGCCAGCAGCTCCGAGGGACTGAACACCGGGGAGCTGTTTTTT
>TRBJ1-1|NA|NA|TRBV6-1
CASSRHRTVEAFF
TGTGCCAGCAGTCGTCATCGGACAGTCGAAGCTTTCTTT
>TRBJ2-7|TRBD2|NA|TRBV10-3
CAISGTSRSYEQYF
TGTGCCATCAGCGGGACTAGCCGGTCCTACGAGCAGTACTTC
>TRBJ2-1|NA|NA|TRBV7-2
CASSSPGAHEQFF
TGTGCCAGCAGCTCCCCAGGGGCTCATGAGCAGTTCTTC
>TRBJ1-1|TRBD1|few|TRBV2
CASSGQGNTEAFF
TGTGCCAGCAGTGGACAGGGGAACACTGAAGCTTTCTTT
>TRBJ1-6|NA|NA|TRBV27
CASSPDRHGTPLHF
TGTGCCAGCAGTCCTGACAGGCACGGGACACCCCTCCACTTT
>TRBJ1-1|NA|NA|TRBV7-8
CASSLEGPRREAFF
TGTGCCAGCAGCTTAGAAGGGCCAAGACGTGAAGCTTTCTTT
>TRBJ2-5|NA|few|TRBV4-1
CASSQSDVRSAQYF
TGCGCCAGCAGCCAATCGGACGTAAGGAGTGCCCAGTACTTC
>TRBJ1-1|NA|NA|TRBV18
CASSDVRGALDTEAFF
TGTGCCAGCTCAGACGTCCGGGGGGCGTTGGACACTGAAGCTTTCTTT
>TRBJ1-5|NA|once|TRBV10-3
CAISPGANNQPQHF
TGTGCCATCAGTCCCGGGGCCAACAATCAGCCCCAGCATTTT
>TRBJ2-1|TRBD1|NA|TRBV5-1
CASSLGYRGDEQFF
TGCGCCAGCAGCTTAGGGTACAGGGGGGATGAGCAGTTCTTC
>TRBJ1-1|NA|once|TRBV11-2
CASSLGLRVSEAFF
TGTGCCAGCAGCTTAGGTCTCCGAGTCTCTGAAGCTTTCTTT
>TRBJ2-7|TRBD1|NA|TRBV7-6
CASSLRAPGQGTYEQYF
TGTGCCAGCAGCTTAAGAGCCCCGGGACAGGGGACGTACGAGCAGTACTTC
>TRBJ2-3|NA|NA|TRBV5-1
CASSFQAGLSDTQYF
TGCGCCAGCAGCTTTCAGGCGGGGTTGTCAGATACGCAGTATTTT
>TRBJ1-1|NA|NA|TRBV7-9
CASSSKTANTEAFF
TGTGCCAGCAGCTCTAAGACGGCTAACACTGAAGCTTTCTTT
>TRBJ1-1|NA|NA|TRBV7-2
CASSLGVQGWTEAFF
TGTGCCAGCAGCCTCGGAGTGCAGGGATGGACTGAAGCTTTCTTT
>TRBJ2-7|NA|NA|TRBV11-2
CASSRSTDYEQYF
TGTGCCAGCAGCAGGTCGACGGACTACGAGCAGTACTTC
>TRBJ2-6|NA|NA|TRBV5-6
CASSFFDGSGANVLTF
TGTGCCAGCAGCTTTTTCGATGGGTCCGGGGCCAACGTCCTGACTTTC
>TRBJ1-6|NA|NA|TRBV5-1
CASSLRFGSPLHF
TGCGCCAGCAGCTTGAGGTTCGGGTCACCCCTCCACTTT
>TRBJ2-5|TRBD1|NA|TRBV18
CASSPSGQTQETQYF
TGTGCCAGCTCACCATCGGGACAGACCCAAGAGACCCAGTACTTC
>TRBJ2-7|NA|NA|TRBV29-1
CSVGHPANEQYF
TGCAGCGTAGGGCACCCAGCCAACGAGCAGTACTTC
>TRBJ2-3|NA|NA|TRBV11-2
CASSLEGLGQLDTQYF
TGTGCCAGCAGCTTAGAGGGACTCGGTCAGTTAGATACGCAGTATTTT
>TRBJ2-7|NA|NA|TRBV7-9
CASSTRVTGSPYEQYF
TGTGCCAGCAGCACAAGAGTTACGGGCTCTCCCTACGAGCAGTACTTC
>TRBJ1-5|NA|NA|TRBV6-6
CASSISGDSNQPQHF
TGTGCCAGCAGCATATCGGGGGATAGCAATCAGCCCCAGCATTTT
>TRBJ1-6|NA|NA|TRBV5-1
CASSLEGNYNSPLHF
TGCGCCAGCAGCTTGGAGGGAAACTATAATTCACCCCTCCACTTT
>TRBJ1-1|NA|few|TRBV18
CASSPSGPLLNTEAFF
TGTGCCAGCTCACCATCAGGGCCCCTTTTGAACACTGAAGCTTTCTTT
>TRBJ1-1|NA|few|TRBV10-1
CASSEGLLNTEAFF
TGCGCCAGCAGTGAGGGGTTGCTGAACACTGAAGCTTTCTTT
>TRBJ2-7|NA|once|TRBV9
CASSVDDMGNYEQYF
TGTGCCAGCAGCGTAGACGACATGGGGAACTACGAGCAGTACTTC
>TRBJ1-2|NA|once|TRBV29-1
CSVGQRQNYGYTF
TGCAGCGTGGGCCAGCGGCAGAACTATGGCTACACCTTC
>TRBJ1-1|NA|NA|TRBV7-8
CASSLRSPGPNTEAFF
TGTGCCAGCAGCTTACGATCCCCGGGCCCGAACACTGAAGCTTTCTTT
>TRBJ2-7|TRBD2|NA|TRBV5-6
CASSLRLAGGPREQYF
TGTGCCAGCAGCTTGAGGCTAGCGGGAGGGCCTAGGGAGCAGTACTTC
>TRBJ2-1|NA|NA|TRBV6-1
CASSTSQAPPEQFF
TGTGCCAGCAGTACCTCCCAGGCGCCCCCCGAGCAGTTCTTC
>TRBJ1-1|NA|NA|TRBV5-1
CASRVMGGLNTEAFF
TGCGCCAGCAGGGTAATGGGGGGCTTGAACACTGAAGCTTTCTTT
>TRBJ2-6|TRBD1|NA|TRBV18
CASSRPGTGIGANVLTF
TGTGCCAGCTCTCGTCCCGGGACAGGGATCGGGGCCAACGTCCTGACTTTC
>TRBJ2-2|NA|NA|TRBV19
CASEPYLGGATNTGELFF
TGTGCCAGCGAACCCTACCTAGGCGGGGCCACGAACACCGGGGAGCTGTTTTTT
>TRBJ1-4|NA|NA|TRBV6-5
CATKRQTNEKLFF
TGTGCCACCAAGAGGCAGACTAATGAAAAACTGTTTTTT
>TRBJ2-2|TRBD1|NA|TRBV15
CATSREDHRGTGELFF
TGTGCCACCAGCAGAGAGGACCACAGGGGCACCGGGGAGCTGTTTTTT
>TRBJ2-3|NA|once|TRBV5-1
CASSLVTSPSTDTQYF
TGCGCCAGCAGCTTGGTTACAAGTCCTAGCACAGATACGCAGTATTTT
>TRBJ1-3|NA|once|TRBV5-1
CASSLGSSKSSGNTIYF
TGCGCCAGCAGCTTGGGATCATCGAAAAGCTCTGGAAACACCATATATTTT
>TRBJ2-7|NA|NA|TRBV30
CAWSKYEQYF
TGTGCCTGGAGTAAATACGAGCAGTACTTC
>TRBJ1-2|TRBD1|NA|TRBV29-1
CSVEVRLSGTGDYGYTF
TGCAGCGTTGAAGTTCGTCTCAGTGGGACAGGGGACTATGGCTACACCTTC
>TRBJ1-2|NA|NA|TRBV6-4
CASSPTGGGDYGYTF
TGTGCCAGCAGTCCGACAGGTGGGGGGGATTATGGCTACACCTTC
>TRBJ2-3|NA|NA|TRBV9
CASSGAWGDTQYF
TGTGCCAGCAGCGGGGCCTGGGGCGATACGCAGTATTTT
>TRBJ2-7|NA|NA|TRBV5-1
CASSFDNPSSYEQYF
TGCGCCAGCAGTTTTGACAACCCCAGCTCCTACGAGCAGTACTTC
>TRBJ1-1|TRBD1|NA|TRBV15
CATSRADRETEAFF
TGTGCCACCAGCAGGGCCGACAGGGAAACTGAAGCTTTCTTT